A selection of T cell receptor beta chains follows, all from one sample in a study of PD-1 blockade in classical Hodgkin lymphoma. This table comes from immunoSEQ multiplex PCR, and its TCRdb copy is limited to in-frame clones, with some not included. Of 70,000 or so clones in the sample, about 92% were seen once. Sequencing was performed on peripheral blood mononuclear cells (PBMCs), taken at baseline. The receptors stem from a human donor with classical Hodgkin lymphoma. The CDR3 runs from the conserved cysteine through the conserved F or W. Fields, in order: J gene, clone size, V gene, D gene, CDR3 DNA, CDR3 protein. The D gene is left open where the match is weak. Rows give clone size only sometimes, using once, few, many, or a class for an expanded clone.

TRBJ2-7 | . | TRBV7-9 | . | TGTGCCAGCAGCTCCCCAGGACAGTACGAGCAGTACTTC | CASSSPGQYEQYF
TRBJ1-5 | . | TRBV4-2 | . | TGTGCCAGCAGCCAATCCGCGCGGGGGGATCAGCCCCAGCATTTT | CASSQSARGDQPQHF
TRBJ2-7 | once | TRBV7-2 | TRBD1 | TGTGCCAGCAGCGTAAGACAGGGCCGTACCTACGAGCAGTACTTC | CASSVRQGRTYEQYF
TRBJ2-7 | . | TRBV28 | . | TGTGCCAGCACCTCGGCAGGGGGGGGCCGTGGTGTTTACTACGAGCAGTACTTC | CASTSAGGGRGVYYEQYF
TRBJ2-1 | . | TRBV7-6 | TRBD2 | TGTGCCAGCAGCGCAGGGACTAGCGGGGCTTACAATGAGCAGTTCTTC | CASSAGTSGAYNEQFF
TRBJ1-1 | . | TRBV4-1 | . | TGCGCCAGCAGCCAAGATCGTCAGGGGAACACTGAAGCTTTCTTT | CASSQDRQGNTEAFF
TRBJ2-1 | once | TRBV11-3 | . | TGTGCCAGCACCCTTGACCCCGCGCCCTACAATGAGCAGTTCTTC | CASTLDPAPYNEQFF
TRBJ1-2 | . | TRBV25-1 | . | TGTGCCAGCAGGGAGCCAGGAGGCTATGGCTACACCTTC | CASREPGGYGYTF
TRBJ2-3 | . | TRBV19 | . | TGTGCCAGCCAGGGGGGGTCAAGCACAGATACGCAGTATTTT | CASQGGSSTDTQYF
TRBJ1-2 | few | TRBV6-5 | TRBD1 | TGTGCCAGCAACCCTGCAGGGGGGGCCCACTATGGCTACACCTTC | CASNPAGGAHYGYTF
TRBJ2-1 | . | TRBV12-5 | . | TGTGCTAGTGGTTTGATTGGTGGGAATGAGCAGTTCTTC | CASGLIGGNEQFF
TRBJ2-5 | . | TRBV9 | . | TGTGCCAGCAGCGTAGGACTCCAAGAGACCCAGTACTTC | CASSVGLQETQYF
TRBJ1-3 | . | TRBV5-1 | . | TGCGCCAGCAGCTTGTTAGGGGGAAACACCATATATTTT | CASSLLGGNTIYF
TRBJ2-3 | . | TRBV2 | . | TGTGCCAGCAGGGGACCCTGGGACATCACAGATACGCAGTATTTT | CASRGPWDITDTQYF
TRBJ2-2 | . | TRBV27 | TRBD1 | TGTGCCAGCAGCCTAATAGGGGGCCTGGGCACCGGGGAGCTGTTTTTT | CASSLIGGLGTGELFF
TRBJ1-4 | . | TRBV6-6 | TRBD1 | TGTGCCAGCAGCTGGACAGGGGGCGCTTTGGAAAAACTGTTTTTT | CASSWTGGALEKLFF
TRBJ2-3 | . | TRBV20-1 | . | TGCAGTGCCCCCCTAGGGGATACGCAGTATTTT | CSAPLGDTQYF
TRBJ2-5 | once | TRBV7-9 | TRBD2 | TGTGCCAGCAGCCCTCCAGCGGGAGGGGAGACCCAGTACTTC | CASSPPAGGETQYF
TRBJ1-2 | . | TRBV5-5 | . | TGTGCCAGCAGCACCGGGACGGACTATGGCTACACCTTC | CASSTGTDYGYTF
TRBJ2-3 | . | TRBV5-1 | TRBD1 | TGCGCCAGCAGCTGGGGACAGGGGTGGTACTTGACTAGCACAGATACGCAGTATTTT | CASSWGQGWYLTSTDTQYF
TRBJ2-3 | . | TRBV7-3 | . | TGTGCCAGCAGCTTAAGTAGAGACACAGATACGCAGTATTTT | CASSLSRDTDTQYF
TRBJ2-5 | . | TRBV4-3 | TRBD1 | TGCGCCAGCAGCCACCAAAGGACAGGGTTCTACCAAGAGACCCAGTACTTC | CASSHQRTGFYQETQYF
TRBJ1-1 | . | TRBV27 | . | TGTGCCAGCAGCCTGTCTGCAGCTATGAACACTGAAGCTTTCTTT | CASSLSAAMNTEAFF
TRBJ2-7 | once | TRBV25-1 | . | TGTGCCAGCAGTCAGGAGGGAATCGAGCAGTACTTC | CASSQEGIEQYF
TRBJ1-2 | . | TRBV6-5 | TRBD1 | TGTGCCAGCATTTCAGAGACAGGGATTGATGGCTACACCTTC | CASISETGIDGYTF
TRBJ2-2 | . | TRBV9 | TRBD2 | TGTGCCAGCAGCGTGGAAGCGGGGCTGAACACCGGGGAGCTGTTTTTT | CASSVEAGLNTGELFF
TRBJ1-6 | . | TRBV2 | . | TGTGCCAGCAGTGAAGGATGGTCTCCGAGCCAGCTCAATTCACCCCTCCACTTT | CASSEGWSPSQLNSPLHF
TRBJ1-5 | . | TRBV6-5 | TRBD1 | TGTGCCAGCAGTCAGACAGGGTACCAGCCCCAGCATTTT | CASSQTGYQPQHF
TRBJ1-6 | . | TRBV28 | . | TGTGCCACCCTGACAGATATCAATTCACCCCTCCACTTT | CATLTDINSPLHF
TRBJ2-3 | . | TRBV5-6 | TRBD2 | TGTGCCAGCAGCTTCGAACCGGGACTAGCGGGGACTAGCACAGATACGCAGTATTTT | CASSFEPGLAGTSTDTQYF
TRBJ2-1 | once | TRBV7-7 | . | TGTGCCAGCAGCTTTGACAGCTACAATGAGCAGTTCTTC | CASSFDSYNEQFF
TRBJ2-7 | . | TRBV4-2 | TRBD1 | TGTGCCAGCAGCCAAGGAGCCCCCGGGACAGGGCTCTACGAGCAGTACTTC | CASSQGAPGTGLYEQYF
TRBJ2-1 | . | TRBV5-1 | . | TGCGCCAGCAGCAAGGGGGATTACAATGAGCAGTTCTTC | CASSKGDYNEQFF
TRBJ2-5 | . | TRBV5-1 | . | TGCGCCAGCAGCTTGGTTGGGGGTCAAGAGACCCAGTACTTC | CASSLVGGQETQYF
TRBJ1-5 | . | TRBV27 | . | TGTGCCAGCAGTTTATCGTGGGGGGGGTATCAGCCCCAGCATTTT | CASSLSWGGYQPQHF
TRBJ1-6 | . | TRBV7-2 | . | TGTGCCAGCAGCGCTACAGGGACGAATTCACCCCTCCACTTT | CASSATGTNSPLHF
TRBJ2-1 | . | TRBV27 | TRBD2 | TGTGCCAGCAGTTTATCGACTAGCGGAGCCTACAATGAGCAGTTCTTC | CASSLSTSGAYNEQFF